This T cell receptor beta chain came from a study of T cell responses to AZD1222 COVID-19 vaccine. TCRdb's table, derived via immunoSEQ multiplex PCR, lists solely in-frame clones and lacks some. The sample holds some 150,000 clones, around 90% seen once. On this clone itself: Its antigen is as yet unknown.

Study-wide points: Clonal diversity may have been underestimated, and the donors were mostly white British, with more females than males. Seropositivity was recorded at baseline in only a handful of AZD1222 recipients. Repertoires were obtained only post-peak T cell response. Spike-specific TCR breadth and depth both grew after two AZD1222 doses.

The TCR comes from an adult in good health. The input for sequencing was peripheral blood, taken on day 0 of AZD1222 vaccination.

CDR3 loop: CASSLQGHRSYEQYF. The CDR3 DNA reads TGTGCCAGCAGTCTACAAGGACACCGCTCCTACGAGCAGTACTTC. The J gene is TRBJ2-7, the V gene TRBV6-5; the D gene is possibly TRBD1 (5 bases). Germline-derived CDR1 and CDR2 are MNHEY and SVGAGI. The CDR3 is 15 amino acids. V lost 5 bases and J 0 bases, leaving 14 bases between the germline ends.